This T cell receptor beta chain was captured in a study of CD8 T cells in ankylosing spondylitis. This clonotype was picked up one time. The target antigen is unknown. Study outcomes and limitations: It was reported that disease-linked clones were significantly enriched in matched ankylosing spondylitis synovial fluid. Ankylosing spondylitis blood seemed to carry a telltale TCR beta motif made of about 8 highly homologous variants. Clones linked to the disease showed a CD8+ phenotype. They occurred at relatively low frequencies in peripheral blood.

Scientists made TCR beta libraries using quantitative 5'-RACE with molecular barcodes. TCRdb re-called the 5' RACE reads through MiXCR, storing one row per CDR3 protein. The sample has 250,000 or so distinct CDR3 sequences, about 24% seen once. The specimen sequenced was blood, either unsorted or a sorted T cell fraction (not recorded which). This TCR was sampled from a male donor with ankylosing spondylitis or in good health (not recorded which).

The CDR3 region has the DNA TGTGCCAGCAGCTCCCTGGGACAGGGGACACCCCTCCACTTT. It is translated as CASSSLGQGTPLHF. The chain uses TRBV7-6 and TRBJ1-6; 10 bases agree with TRBD1. V dropped 4 bases and J dropped 11; count of bases not matched to a gene: 5. Germline V gene data show CDR1 as SGHVS and CDR2 as FNYEAQ. The CDR3 loop spans 14 amino acids.